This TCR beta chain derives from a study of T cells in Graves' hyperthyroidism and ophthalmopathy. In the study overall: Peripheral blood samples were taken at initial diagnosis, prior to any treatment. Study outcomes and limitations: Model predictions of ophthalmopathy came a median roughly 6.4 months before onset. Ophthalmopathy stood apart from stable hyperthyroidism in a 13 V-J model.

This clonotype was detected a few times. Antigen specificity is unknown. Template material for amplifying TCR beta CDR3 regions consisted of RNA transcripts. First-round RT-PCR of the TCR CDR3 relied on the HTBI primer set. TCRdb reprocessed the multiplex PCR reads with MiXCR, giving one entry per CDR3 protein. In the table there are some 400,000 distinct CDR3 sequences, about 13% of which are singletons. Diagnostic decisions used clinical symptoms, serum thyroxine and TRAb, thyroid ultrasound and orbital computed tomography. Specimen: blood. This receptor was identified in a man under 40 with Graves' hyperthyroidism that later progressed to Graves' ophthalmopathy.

CDR3 nucleotide sequence: TGCGCCAGCAGCTTGGTGGGACTAGCGGGGGGTTTCAATGAGCAGTTCTTC. Amino acid sequence: CASSLVGLAGGFNEQFF. V usage is TRBV5-1 and J usage is TRBJ2-1, with 15 bases that match TRBD2. CDR1 SGHRS and CDR2 YFSETQ come from the germline V gene. CDR3 size: 17 residues. J lost 6 bases, V lost 0 bases, and 4 bases had no gene match.